This T cell receptor beta chain was documented in a study of T-cell reconstitution after alpha-beta-depleted transplantation in children. This CDR3 has 11 amino acids. Germline values: CDR1 GTSNPN, CDR2 SVGIG (reference sequence). Between the trimmed V and J ends, which lost 8 bases and 8 bases, there was a span of 13 bases. Unique molecular identifiers were incorporated into the prepared TCRbeta library. TCRdb ran MiXCR on the PCR reads and lists one entry per CDR3 protein. The sample lists approximately 300,000 distinct CDR3 sequences, 9.5% to 13% occurring once. At least ten counts were recorded for this clonotype. Its antigen is still unknown. Study-wide results and limits: Surviving thymic progenitors and recipient T cells were the source of high TCRbeta diversity at day 60 in some patients. There were reportedly several hundred expanded graft clones from which alpha-beta T cells came about two months after transplant.

The clonotype comes from a male patient between 2 and 15 years old who had a stem cell transplant for chronic granulomatous disease, so the T cells may come from the graft donor. The gene calls are TRBV30 and TRBJ1-3; TRBD1 might be the D (6 bases). Sequenced here: peripheral blood, sampled 180 days after TCRalphabeta/CD19-depleted stem cell transplant. CDR3 residues: CASTGSHTIYF. CDR3 bases: TGTGCCAGTACAGGGTCGCACACCATATATTTT.